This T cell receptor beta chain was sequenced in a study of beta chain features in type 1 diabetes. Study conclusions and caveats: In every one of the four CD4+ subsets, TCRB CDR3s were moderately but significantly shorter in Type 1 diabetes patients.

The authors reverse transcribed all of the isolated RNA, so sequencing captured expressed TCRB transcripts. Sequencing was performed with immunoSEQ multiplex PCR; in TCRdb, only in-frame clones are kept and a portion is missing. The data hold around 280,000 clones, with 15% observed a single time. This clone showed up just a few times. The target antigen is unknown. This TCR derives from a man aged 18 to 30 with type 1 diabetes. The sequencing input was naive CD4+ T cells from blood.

This CDR3 reads CSASVVYEQYF. CDR3 coding DNA: TGCAGTGCTAGTGTCGTCTACGAGCAGTACTTC. The chain has TRBV20-1 and TRBJ2-7, with D unresolved. Germline V CDR1 and CDR2: DFQATT, SNEGSKA (reference sequence). This CDR3 comprises 11 residues. The V gene lost 3 bases and the J gene lost 3 bases, with 6 bases spanning the gap.